This paragraph reports one T cell receptor beta chain. This record comes from a study of blood T cell repertoires in COVID-19. Germline loops: CDR1 SQVTM, CDR2 ANQGSEA. This CDR3 contains 12 residues. V dropped 7 bases and J dropped 6 bases, with 13 bases sitting between them. Authors' processing steps: For nucleated cells, counts were estimated from reference gene primer amplification. Profiled with immunoSEQ multiplex PCR; TCRdb holds only in-frame clones, not every one. V and J calls and clone size are given by that table; D and trimming were obtained from the DNA. The sample holds some 160,000 clones; 70% to 90% are singletons and the top ten take over 4%.

The sequence derives from a woman in her 50s with acute or convalescent COVID-19. The sample comprised peripheral blood. The chain uses TRBV29-1 and TRBJ2-4; weak D call: TRBD2 (5 bases). The chain's CDR3 is CSGQLAGNIQYF. CDR3 in DNA: TGCAGCGGGCAGCTGGCGGGAAACATTCAGTACTTC.